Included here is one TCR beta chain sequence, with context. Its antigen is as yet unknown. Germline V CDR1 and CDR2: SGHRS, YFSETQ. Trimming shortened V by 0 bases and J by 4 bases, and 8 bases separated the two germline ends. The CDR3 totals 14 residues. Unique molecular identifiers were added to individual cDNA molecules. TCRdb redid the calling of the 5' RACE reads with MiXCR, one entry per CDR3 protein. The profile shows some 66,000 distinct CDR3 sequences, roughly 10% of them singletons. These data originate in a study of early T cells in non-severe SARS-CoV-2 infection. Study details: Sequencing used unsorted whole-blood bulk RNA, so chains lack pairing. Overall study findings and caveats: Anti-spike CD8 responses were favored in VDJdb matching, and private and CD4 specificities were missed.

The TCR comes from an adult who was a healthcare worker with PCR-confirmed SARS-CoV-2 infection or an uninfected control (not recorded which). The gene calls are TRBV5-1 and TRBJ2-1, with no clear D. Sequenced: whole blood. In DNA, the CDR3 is TGCGCCAGCAGCTTGGTGGCCGAATACAATGAGCAGTTCTTC. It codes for CASSLVAEYNEQFF.